The next 11 T cell receptor beta chains were all read from a single sample in a study of CD8 T cells in Susac syndrome. RNA, at roughly 0.45 to 1 ug, was reverse transcribed with random hexamers. TCRdb re-derived calls from the immunoSEQ multiplex PCR reads in MiXCR, one entry per CDR3 protein. The sample lists some 80,000 distinct CDR3 sequences, approximately 94% seen once, with 0.2% to 0.3% in the top ten. Sequenced: CD8+ T cells from PBMCs. All receptors come from a human donor in good health.

The rearrangement uses TRBV18 and TRBJ2-5, with D tentatively TRBD1 or TRBD2 (5 bases each). Germline values: CDR1 KGHSH, CDR2 LQKENI. The CDR3 runs 16 residues. V lost 5 bases, J lost 1 base, and 17 bases lay in between. The CDR3 loop is CASSAFPGRAQETQYF. The CDR3 DNA reads TGTGCCAGCTCAGCCTTCCCGGGACGGGCCCAAGAGACCCAGTACTTC.

In its sample, this clonotype was seen a few times. The chain is built from TRBV20-1 and TRBJ2-7, with a weak D call TRBD1 (5 bases). Deletions cut 0 bases from V and 3 bases from J, with 21 bases between. Germline CDR1 reads DFQATT; CDR2 reads SNEGSKA (reference sequence). CDR3 length: 17 residues. The CDR3 spells CSARETGRTRVDYEQYV. The CDR3 nucleotides are TGCAGTGCTAGAGAAACAGGCCGGACACGAGTGGACTACGAGCAGTACGTC.

This clonotype was observed a single time. This chain uses TRBV7-8 with TRBJ2-7; 8 nucleotides line up with TRBD2. Germline V CDR1 and CDR2: SGHVS, FQNEAQ. The CDR3 runs 14 residues. The junction had 5 bases not matched to a gene; V was cut back by 5 bases and J by 2 bases. DNA for the CDR3: TGTGCCAGCAGCCCAGCGGGGGCCGCCTACGAGCAGTACTTC. It codes for CASSPAGAAYEQYF.

This clonotype was counted only a few times. The rearrangement joins TRBV27 to TRBJ2-1; D remains unclear. The CDR3 consists of 12 residues. The germline V and J ends were trimmed by 2 bases and 5 bases, with 4 bases remaining between them. Per germline, CDR1 MNHEY and CDR2 SMNVEV (reference sequence). This CDR3 reads CASSLGNNEQFF. The CDR3 region has the DNA TGTGCCAGCAGTTTAGGGAACAATGAGCAGTTCTTC.

This chain links TRBV21-1 with TRBJ1-1; TRBD1 was called by the table and not checked on the DNA. TRBV21-1 is reported as a pseudogene. This CDR3 region has 16 residues. CDR3 residues: CASRTGTDDMNTEAFF. The CDR3 DNA follows: TGTGCCAGCAGAACCGGGACAGACGACATGAACACTGAAGCTTTCTTT.

This clonotype came up a few times. This sequence joins TRBV4-1 and TRBJ2-7; TRBD1 or TRBD2 may be the D gene (5 bases each). The germline gives CDR1 MGHRA, CDR2 YSYEKL. The length of the CDR3 is 15 residues. V was shortened by 3 bases and J by 7 bases, with 19 bases between the two germline ends. CDR3 in DNA: TGCGCCAGCAGCCAGGCCAGGGTCCTACCGGGGGAGCAGTACTTC. Encoded protein: CASSQARVLPGEQYF.

The chain employs TRBV20-1 and TRBJ1-2, with D perhaps TRBD1 (6 bases). The germline V and J ends were trimmed by 3 bases and 3 bases, with 11 bases remaining between them. Germline V gene lookup returns CDR1 DFQATT and CDR2 SNEGSKA (reference sequence). CDR3 length: 13 residues. CDR3 in DNA: TGCAGTGCTAGTGGGGGGACACACTATGGCTACACCTTC. Amino acid sequence: CSASGGTHYGYTF.

The V gene is TRBV6-1, the J gene TRBJ1-2, with a possible D match to TRBD1 (6 bases). Germline CDR1 MNHNS, CDR2 SASEGT. Trimming stripped 6 bases from V and 2 bases from J, with 19 bases between. This CDR3 spans 16 amino acids. CDR3 sequence: CASRDISYRVNYGYTF. The CDR3 region has the DNA TGTGCCAGCAGGGACATATCATACAGGGTCAACTATGGCTACACCTTC.

The chain combines TRBV13 with TRBJ2-4; no clear D. V shed 4 bases and J shed 0 bases, with 13 bases lying between them. Germline CDR1 reads PRHDT; CDR2 reads FYEKMQ (reference sequence). The CDR3 runs to 16 residues. Here the CDR3 reads CASSSSRILAKNIQYF. CDR3 nucleotide sequence: TGTGCCAGCAGCTCATCCAGAATTTTAGCCAAAAACATTCAGTACTTC.

This chain connects TRBV5-1 to TRBJ1-1; the match to TRBD1 covers 9 bases. CDR1 is SGHRS, CDR2 YFSETQ, per germline. The V segment lost 4 bases and the J segment 8 bases; nucleotides outside the gene matches: 6. The CDR3 spans 13 residues. CDR3 nucleotides: TGCGCCAGCAGCCCATGGGACAGGGCGGAAGCTTTCTTT. It codes for CASSPWDRAEAFF.

The rearrangement uses TRBV29-1 and TRBJ1-1; D remains unclear. CDR1 SQVTM and CDR2 ANQGSEA come from the germline V gene. V gave up 1 base and J gave up 6 bases, with 9 bases separating them. This CDR3 has 12 amino acids. CDR3 region: CSVEGRAAEAFF. The CDR3 coding sequence is TGCAGCGTTGAAGGACGGGCCGCTGAAGCTTTCTTT.